This T cell receptor beta chain is drawn from a study of shared clonotypes between healthy human individuals. Study-wide context: A couple of female and a few male donors aged 18 to 49 were enrolled.

The V gene's germline CDR1 is SGHNT and CDR2 YENEEA. V was trimmed by 3 bases and J by 2 bases, leaving 7 bases between them. This CDR3 is built from 13 residues. Approximately 30,000 T cell genomes (approximately 0.2 ug DNA) went into each sorted-subset replicate. Original data processing: From ImmunoSEQ came sequences covering only the junction and carrying no quality scores, so filtering differed. The protocol was immunoSEQ multiplex PCR, while the TCRdb copy is restricted to in-frame clones and leaves out a portion. V, J and clone size are taken as reported in that table, and D and trimming were inferred from the DNA itself. The repertoire has roughly 1,000,000 clones, around 78% of them found once; the top ten carry more than 0.5%. Division of CD4+ cells produced a CD45RA+ naive subset and a CD45RA-negative memory subset. This clone was recorded only once. Other DNA sequences within the sample encode an identical CDR3.

This receptor was taken from a man aged 18 to 30 in good health. Some clones in this sample may be carry-over from other donors' samples. The material sequenced was memory CD4+ T cells from PBMCs. Noted subset: CD45RA-negative fraction. The chain uses TRBV11-3 and TRBJ2-5; D may be TRBD1 (5 bases). CDR3 bases: TGTGCCAGCAGCTTGGGGCCTCAAGAGACCCAGTACTTC. Protein: CASSLGPQETQYF.